The present entry profiles one T cell receptor (beta chain) with its context. Deletions cut 0 bases from V and 7 bases from J, with 13 bases between. Germline assignment: CDR1 SEHNR and CDR2 FQNEAQ (reference sequence). CDR3 length equals 15 residues. Sequencing involved patients with CD8+CD57+ cell expansion previously shown by flow cytometry. The source of the sample is a study of CD8+CD57+ T cells in acquired aplastic anemia. TCR beta VDJ combinations and CDR3 sequences were profiled from genomic DNA. TCRdb processed the reads anew with MiXCR; each CDR3 protein has one entry. The sample includes about 160,000 distinct CDR3 sequences, about 70% of them seen just once.

The receptor was isolated from a human donor with aplastic anemia. The rearrangement uses TRBV7-9 and TRBJ2-1; the D gene could be TRBD1 or TRBD2 (6 bases each). Sequencing was done on a sample of sorted CD4+, CD8+, or CD8+CD57+ T cells (not recorded which) from PBMCs. The CDR3 loop is CASSLAGGALNEQFF. CDR3 nucleotides: TGTGCCAGCAGCTTAGCGGGGGGCGCTTTGAATGAGCAGTTCTTC.